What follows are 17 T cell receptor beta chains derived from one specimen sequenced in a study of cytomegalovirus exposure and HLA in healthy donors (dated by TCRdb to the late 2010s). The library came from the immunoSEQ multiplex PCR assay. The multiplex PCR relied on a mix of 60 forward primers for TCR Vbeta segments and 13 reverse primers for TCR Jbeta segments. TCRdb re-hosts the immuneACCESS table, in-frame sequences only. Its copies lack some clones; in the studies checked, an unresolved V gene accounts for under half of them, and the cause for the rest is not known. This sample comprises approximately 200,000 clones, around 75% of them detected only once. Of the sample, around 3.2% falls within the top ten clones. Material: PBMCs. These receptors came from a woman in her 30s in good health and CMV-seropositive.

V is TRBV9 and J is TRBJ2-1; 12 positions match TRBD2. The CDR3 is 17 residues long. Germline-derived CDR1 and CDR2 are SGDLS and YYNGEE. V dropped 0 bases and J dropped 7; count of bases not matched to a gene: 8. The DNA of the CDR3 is TGTGCCAGCAGCGTAGCGGTTACTAGCGGGAGGCGGAATGAGCAGTTCTTC. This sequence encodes CASSVAVTSGRRNEQFF.

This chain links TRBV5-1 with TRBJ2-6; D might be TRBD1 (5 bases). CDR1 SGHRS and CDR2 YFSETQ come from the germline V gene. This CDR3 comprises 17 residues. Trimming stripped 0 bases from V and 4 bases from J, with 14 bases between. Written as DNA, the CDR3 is TGCGCCAGCAGCTTGGAGGGGTATAAGACCGGGGCCAACGTCCTGACTTTC. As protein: CASSLEGYKTGANVLTF. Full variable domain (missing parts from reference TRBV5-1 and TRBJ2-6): KAGVTQTPRYLIKTRGQQVTLSCSPISGHRSVSWYQQTPGQGLQFLFEYFSETQRNKGNFPGRFSGRQFSNSRSEMNVSTLELGDSALYLCASSLEGYKTGANVLTFGAGSRLTVL.

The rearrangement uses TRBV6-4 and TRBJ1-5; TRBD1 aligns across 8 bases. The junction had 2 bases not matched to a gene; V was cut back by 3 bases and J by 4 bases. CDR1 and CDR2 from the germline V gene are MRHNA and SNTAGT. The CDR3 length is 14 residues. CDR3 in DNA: TGTGCCAGCAGTGAACAGGGGGGTAATCAGCCCCAGCATTTT. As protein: CASSEQGGNQPQHF.

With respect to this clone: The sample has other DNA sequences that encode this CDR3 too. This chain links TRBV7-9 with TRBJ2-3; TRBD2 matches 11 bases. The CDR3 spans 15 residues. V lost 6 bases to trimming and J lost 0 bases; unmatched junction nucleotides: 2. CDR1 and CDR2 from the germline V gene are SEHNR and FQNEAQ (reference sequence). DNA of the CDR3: TGTGCCAGCAGTCTAGCGGGAGGTAGCACAGATACGCAGTATTTT. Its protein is CASSLAGGSTDTQYF.

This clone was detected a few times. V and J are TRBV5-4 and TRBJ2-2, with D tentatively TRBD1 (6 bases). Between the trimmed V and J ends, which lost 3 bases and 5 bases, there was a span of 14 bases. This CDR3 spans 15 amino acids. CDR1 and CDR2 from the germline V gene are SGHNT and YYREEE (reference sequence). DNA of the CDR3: TGTGCCAGCAGCTCACAGGGCCGGTGGACCGGGGAGCTGTTTTTT. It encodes CASSSQGRWTGELFF.

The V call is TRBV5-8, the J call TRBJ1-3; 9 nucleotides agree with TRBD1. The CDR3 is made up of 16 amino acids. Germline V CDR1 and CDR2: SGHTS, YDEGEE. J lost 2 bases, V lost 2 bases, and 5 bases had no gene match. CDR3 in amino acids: CASSFGTGSPGNTIYF. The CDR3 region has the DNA TGTGCCAGCAGCTTCGGGACAGGGTCGCCTGGAAACACCATATATTTT.

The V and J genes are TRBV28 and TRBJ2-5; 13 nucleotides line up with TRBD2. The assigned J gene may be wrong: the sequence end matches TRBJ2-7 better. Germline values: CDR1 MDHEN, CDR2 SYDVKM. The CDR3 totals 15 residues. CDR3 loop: CASSSRLAGGGEQYF. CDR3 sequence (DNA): TGTGCCAGCAGTTCCAGACTAGCGGGAGGTGGCGAGCAGTACTTC.

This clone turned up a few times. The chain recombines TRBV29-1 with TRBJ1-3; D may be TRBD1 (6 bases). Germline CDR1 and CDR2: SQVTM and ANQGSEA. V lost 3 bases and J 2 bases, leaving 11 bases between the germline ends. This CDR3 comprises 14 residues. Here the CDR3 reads CSVDRRGPGNTIYF. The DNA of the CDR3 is TGCAGCGTTGATCGCAGGGGCCCTGGAAACACCATATATTTT.

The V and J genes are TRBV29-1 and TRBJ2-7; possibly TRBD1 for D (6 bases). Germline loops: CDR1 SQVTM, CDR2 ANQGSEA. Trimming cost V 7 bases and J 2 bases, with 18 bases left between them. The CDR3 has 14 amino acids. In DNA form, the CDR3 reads TGCAGCGCTGACACCGGGACATCGACCTACGAGCAGTACTTC. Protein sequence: CSADTGTSTYEQYF.

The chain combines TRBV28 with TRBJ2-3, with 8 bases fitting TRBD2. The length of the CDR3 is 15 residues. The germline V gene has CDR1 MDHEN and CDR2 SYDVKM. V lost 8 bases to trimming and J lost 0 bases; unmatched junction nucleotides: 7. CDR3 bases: TGTGCCAGCGAGACTAGCGCCTCTAGCACAGATACGCAGTATTTT. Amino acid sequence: CASETSASSTDTQYF.

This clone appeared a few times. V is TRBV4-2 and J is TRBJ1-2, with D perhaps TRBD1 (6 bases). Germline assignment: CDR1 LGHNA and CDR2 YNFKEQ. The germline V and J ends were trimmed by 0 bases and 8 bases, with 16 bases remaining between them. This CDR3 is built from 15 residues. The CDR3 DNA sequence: TGTGCCAGCAGCCAAGAAGGGAGGGGGGAAGGCGGCTACACCTTC. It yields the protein CASSQEGRGEGGYTF.

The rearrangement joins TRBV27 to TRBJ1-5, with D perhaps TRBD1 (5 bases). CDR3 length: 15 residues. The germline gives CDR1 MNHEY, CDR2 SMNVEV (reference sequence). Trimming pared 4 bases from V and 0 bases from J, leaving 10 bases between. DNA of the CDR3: TGTGCCAGCAGTTCTAGGGGACTTAGCAATCAGCCCCAGCATTTT. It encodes CASSSRGLSNQPQHF.

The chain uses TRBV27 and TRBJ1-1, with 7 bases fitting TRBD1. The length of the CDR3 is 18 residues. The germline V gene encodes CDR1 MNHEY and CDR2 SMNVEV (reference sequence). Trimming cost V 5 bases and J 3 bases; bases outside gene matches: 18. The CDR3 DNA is TGTGCCAGCAGTCCGATTCCCCTTTTGACAGGGCCGGACACTGAAGCTTTCTTT. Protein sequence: CASSPIPLLTGPDTEAFF.

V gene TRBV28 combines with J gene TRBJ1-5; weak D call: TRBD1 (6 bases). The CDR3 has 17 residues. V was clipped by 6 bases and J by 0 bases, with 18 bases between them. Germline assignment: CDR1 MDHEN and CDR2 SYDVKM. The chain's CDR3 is CASSLPGGSYSNQPQHF. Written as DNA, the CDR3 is TGTGCCAGCAGCCTCCCTGGGGGCAGTTATAGCAATCAGCCCCAGCATTTT.

The CDR3, as DNA: TGTGCCAGCAGCCCGGGACTTTATGGCTACACCTTC. It translates to CASSPGLYGYTF. The chain uses TRBV7-9 and TRBJ1-2; D is perhaps TRBD1 (5 bases). This CDR3 contains 12 residues. V was shortened by 5 bases and J by 5 bases, with 9 bases between the two germline ends. In germline, CDR1 is SEHNR, CDR2 FQNEAQ (reference sequence).

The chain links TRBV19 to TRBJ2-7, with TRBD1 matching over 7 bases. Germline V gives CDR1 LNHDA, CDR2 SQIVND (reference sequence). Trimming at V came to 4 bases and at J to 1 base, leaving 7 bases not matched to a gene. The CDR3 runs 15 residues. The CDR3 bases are TGTGCCAGTAGTACCCCGGGACAGCTATCCTACGAGCAGTACTTC. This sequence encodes CASSTPGQLSYEQYF.

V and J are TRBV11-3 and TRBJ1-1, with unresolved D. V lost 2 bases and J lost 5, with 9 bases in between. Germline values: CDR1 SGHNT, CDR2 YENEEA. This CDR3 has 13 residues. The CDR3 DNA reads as TGTGCCAGCAGCTTACAGCCGCGGACTGAAGCTTTCTTT. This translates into CASSLQPRTEAFF. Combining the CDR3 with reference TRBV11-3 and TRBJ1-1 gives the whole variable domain EAGVVQSPRYKIIEKKQPVAFWCNPISGHNTLYWYLQNLGQGPELLIRYENEEAVDDSQLPKDRFSAERLKGVDSTLKIQPAELGDSAVYLCASSLQPRTEAFFGQGTRLTVV.